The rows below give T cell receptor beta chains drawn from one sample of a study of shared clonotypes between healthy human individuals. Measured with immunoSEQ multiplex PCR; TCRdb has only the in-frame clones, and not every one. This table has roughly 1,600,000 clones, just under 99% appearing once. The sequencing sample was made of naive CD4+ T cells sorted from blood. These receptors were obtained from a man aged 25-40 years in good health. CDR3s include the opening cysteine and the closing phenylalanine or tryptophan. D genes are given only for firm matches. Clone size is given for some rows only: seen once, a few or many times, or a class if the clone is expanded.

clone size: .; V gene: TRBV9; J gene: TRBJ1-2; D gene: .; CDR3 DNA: TGTGCCAGCACGATTACGACAACTAACTATGGCTACACCTTC; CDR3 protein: CASTITTTNYGYTF
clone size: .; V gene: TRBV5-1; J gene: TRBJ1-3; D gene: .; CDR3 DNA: TGCGCCAGCAGCTTGGAGGGGGGAACAGCTGGAAACACCATATATTTT; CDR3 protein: CASSLEGGTAGNTIYF
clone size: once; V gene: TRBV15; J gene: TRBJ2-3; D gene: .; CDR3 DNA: TGTGCCACCACCACGCAATTGGGAGCCACAGATACGCAGTATTTT; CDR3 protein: CATTTQLGATDTQYF
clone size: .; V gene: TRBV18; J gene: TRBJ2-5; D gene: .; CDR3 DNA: TGTGCCAGCTCACCAGGAACAGACCCCCAAGAGACCCAGTACTTC; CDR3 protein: CASSPGTDPQETQYF
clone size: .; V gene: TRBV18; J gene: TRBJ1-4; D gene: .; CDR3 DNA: TGTGCCAGCTCACCGGTTGGACATCGCCCAACTAATGAAAAACTGTTTTTT; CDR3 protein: CASSPVGHRPTNEKLFF
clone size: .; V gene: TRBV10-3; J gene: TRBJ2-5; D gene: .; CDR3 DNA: TGTGCCATTGGACCCATGGGGGAGACCCAGTACTTC; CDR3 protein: CAIGPMGETQYF
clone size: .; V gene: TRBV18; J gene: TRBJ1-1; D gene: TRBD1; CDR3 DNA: TGTGCCAGCCGGGACTACAGGGGGAACACTGAAGCTTTCTTT; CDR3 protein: CASRDYRGNTEAFF
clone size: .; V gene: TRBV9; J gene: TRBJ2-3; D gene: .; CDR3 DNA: TGTGCCAGCAGCGTAAGGCGGTTTTCGGATACGCAGTATTTT; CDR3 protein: CASSVRRFSDTQYF
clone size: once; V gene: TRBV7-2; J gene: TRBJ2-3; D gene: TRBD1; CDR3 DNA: TGTGCCAGCAGCTCCGGGACAGGGTCCACAGATACGCAGTATTTT; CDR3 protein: CASSSGTGSTDTQYF
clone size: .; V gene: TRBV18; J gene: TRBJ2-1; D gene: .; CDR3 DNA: TGTGCCAGCTCACCAACGAGGGACAATGAGCAGTTCTTC; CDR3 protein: CASSPTRDNEQFF
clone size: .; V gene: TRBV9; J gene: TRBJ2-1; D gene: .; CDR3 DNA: TGTGCCAGCAGCGTAGCCCCTGGTGGAGGGACCTACAATGAGCAGTTCTTC; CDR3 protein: CASSVAPGGGTYNEQFF
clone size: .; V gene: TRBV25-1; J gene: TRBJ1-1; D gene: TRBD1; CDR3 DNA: TGTGCCAGCAGAACAGGGGGCATCGGATCATCCCGAGCTTTCTTT; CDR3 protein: CASRTGGIGSSRAFF
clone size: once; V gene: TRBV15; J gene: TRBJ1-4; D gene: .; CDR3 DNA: TGTGCCACCAGCAGAGATTTGCCCCACAGCTCAACTAATGAAAAACTGTTTTTT; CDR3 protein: CATSRDLPHSSTNEKLFF
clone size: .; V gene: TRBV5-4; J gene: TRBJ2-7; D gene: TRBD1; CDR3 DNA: TGTGCCAGCAGCTCCTCCGGGACAGCCATTTACGAGCAGTACTTC; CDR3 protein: CASSSSGTAIYEQYF
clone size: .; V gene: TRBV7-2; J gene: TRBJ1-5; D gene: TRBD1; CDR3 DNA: TGTGCCAGCAGCTTATCGGGACAGGGGCCTATCAATCAGCCCCAGCATTTT; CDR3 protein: CASSLSGQGPINQPQHF
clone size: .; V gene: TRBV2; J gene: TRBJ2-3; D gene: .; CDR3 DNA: TGTGCCAGCAGTGTTAGGCCGGTGGGCACAGATACGCAGTATTTT; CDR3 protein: CASSVRPVGTDTQYF
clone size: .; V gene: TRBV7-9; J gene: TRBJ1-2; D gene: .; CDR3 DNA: TGTGCCAGCAGCTCCCTGCCTCTGGGTGATGGCTACACCTTC; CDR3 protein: CASSSLPLGDGYTF
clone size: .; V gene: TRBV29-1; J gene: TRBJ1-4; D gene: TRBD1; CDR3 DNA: TGCAGCGGGACAGGAGATAATGAAAAACTGTTTTTT; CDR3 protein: CSGTGDNEKLFF
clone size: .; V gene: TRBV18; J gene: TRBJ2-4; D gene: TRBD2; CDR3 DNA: TGTGCCAGCTCACCACCGACACTAGCGGGACTAGCCAAAAACATTCAGTACTTC; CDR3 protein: CASSPPTLAGLAKNIQYF
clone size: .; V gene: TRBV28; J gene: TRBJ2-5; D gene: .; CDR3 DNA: TGTGCCGCCGGGCTGCAAGAGACCCAGTACTTC; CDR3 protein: CAAGLQETQYF
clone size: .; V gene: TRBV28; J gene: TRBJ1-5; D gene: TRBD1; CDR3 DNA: TGTGCCAGCAGCACTGTTGGGACAGGGGTATTTCAGCCCCAGCATTTT; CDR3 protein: CASSTVGTGVFQPQHF
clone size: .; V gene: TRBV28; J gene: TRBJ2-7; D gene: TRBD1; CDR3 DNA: TGTGCCAGCTCCGTAGAAAGGGACAGGGTGTACTTC; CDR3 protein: CASSVERDRVYF
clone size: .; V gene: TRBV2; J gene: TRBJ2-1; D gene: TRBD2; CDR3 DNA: TGTGCCAGCACCCGCCAACTAGCGGGACCCTACAATGAGCAGTTCTTC; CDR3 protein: CASTRQLAGPYNEQFF
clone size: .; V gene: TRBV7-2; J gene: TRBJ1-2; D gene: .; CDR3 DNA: TGTGCCAGCAGCTTAATGGGCGTTACCTATGGCTACACCTTC; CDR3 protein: CASSLMGVTYGYTF
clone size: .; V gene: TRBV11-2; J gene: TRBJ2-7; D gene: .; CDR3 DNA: TGTGCCAGCAGCTTGTCAGGGAGGAGCTACGAGCAGTACTTC; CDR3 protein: CASSLSGRSYEQYF
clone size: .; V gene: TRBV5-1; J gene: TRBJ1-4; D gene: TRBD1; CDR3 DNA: TGCGCCAGCAGCTGGGGGACAGGGAATGAAAAACTGTTTTTT; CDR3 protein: CASSWGTGNEKLFF
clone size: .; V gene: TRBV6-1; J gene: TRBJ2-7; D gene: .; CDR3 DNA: TGTGCCAGCAGTGAAGGGTTCCGGATCTACGAGCAGTACTTC; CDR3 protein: CASSEGFRIYEQYF
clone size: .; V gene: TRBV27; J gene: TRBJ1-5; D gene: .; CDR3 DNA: TGTGCCAGCAGTTTTCTTATTCAGCCCCAGCATTTT; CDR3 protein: CASSFLIQPQHF
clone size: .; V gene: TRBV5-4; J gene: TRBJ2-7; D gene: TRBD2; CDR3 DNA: TGTGCCAGCAGCCCAAGACTAGCGACTAGCTACGAGCAGTACTTC; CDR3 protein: CASSPRLATSYEQYF
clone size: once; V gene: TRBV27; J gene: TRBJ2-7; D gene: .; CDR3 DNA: TGTGCCAGCAGTGGAAATGTGGTGTCCGAGCAGTACTTC; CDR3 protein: CASSGNVVSEQYF
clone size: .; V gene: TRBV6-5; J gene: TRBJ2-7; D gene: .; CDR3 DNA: TGTGCCAGCAGTTACCACCCTCAGCGGGAGCAGTACTTC; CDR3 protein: CASSYHPQREQYF
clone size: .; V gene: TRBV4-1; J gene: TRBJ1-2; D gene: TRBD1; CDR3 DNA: TGCGCCAGCAGCTCCCGACAGGGGGGTAACTATGGCTACACCTTC; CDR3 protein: CASSSRQGGNYGYTF
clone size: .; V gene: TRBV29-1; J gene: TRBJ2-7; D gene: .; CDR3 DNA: TGCAGCGGGGGGGAAAATACCTACGAGCAGTACTTC; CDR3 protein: CSGGENTYEQYF
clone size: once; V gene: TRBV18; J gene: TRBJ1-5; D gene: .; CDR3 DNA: TGTGCCAGCTCACCAGACGTAGCTAATCAGCCCCAGCATTTT; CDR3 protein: CASSPDVANQPQHF
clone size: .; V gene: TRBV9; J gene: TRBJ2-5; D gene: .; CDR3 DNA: TGTGCCAGCAGCTCACCGGGCCCCATTCACCAAGAGACCCAGTACTTC; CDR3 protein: CASSSPGPIHQETQYF
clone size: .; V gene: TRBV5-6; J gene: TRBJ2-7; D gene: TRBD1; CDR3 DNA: TGTGCCAGCAGCCTGGGACAGAACGAGCAGTACTTC; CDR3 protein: CASSLGQNEQYF
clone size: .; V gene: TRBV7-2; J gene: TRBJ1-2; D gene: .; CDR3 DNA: TGTGCCAGCAGCTCCCTGACGAACTACACCTTC; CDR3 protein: CASSSLTNYTF
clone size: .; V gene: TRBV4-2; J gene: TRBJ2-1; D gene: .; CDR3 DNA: TGTGCCAGCAGCCAGAGACTAGAAGGGGGCGGTGAGCAGTTCTTC; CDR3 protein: CASSQRLEGGGEQFF
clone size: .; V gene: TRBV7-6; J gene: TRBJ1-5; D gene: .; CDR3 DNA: TGTGCCAGCAGCTTACGTCCGGATCAGCCCCAGCATTTT; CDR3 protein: CASSLRPDQPQHF
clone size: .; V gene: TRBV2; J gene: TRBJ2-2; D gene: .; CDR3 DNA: TGTGCCAGCAGGTGGTCAACGTCCGGGGCCGGGGAGCTGTTTTTT; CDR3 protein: CASRWSTSGAGELFF
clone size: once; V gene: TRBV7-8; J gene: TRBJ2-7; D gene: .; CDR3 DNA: TGTGCCAGCAGCTCGAGCGCCGTACCACATCTATTGGAGCAGTACTTC; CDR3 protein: CASSSSAVPHLLEQYF
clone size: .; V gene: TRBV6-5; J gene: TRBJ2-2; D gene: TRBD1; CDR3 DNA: TGTGCCAGCAGTTATAATACAGGGGACACCGGGGAGCTGTTTTTT; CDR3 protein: CASSYNTGDTGELFF
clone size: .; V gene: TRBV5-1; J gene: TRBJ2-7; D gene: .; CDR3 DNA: TGCGCCAGCAGCTTGAAAGGTCCAGGATCGTACGAGCAGTACTTC; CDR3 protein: CASSLKGPGSYEQYF
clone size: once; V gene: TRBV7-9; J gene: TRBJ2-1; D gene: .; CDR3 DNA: TGTGCCAGCAGCTGGCGGACTACAGACAATGAGCAGTTCTTC; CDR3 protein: CASSWRTTDNEQFF
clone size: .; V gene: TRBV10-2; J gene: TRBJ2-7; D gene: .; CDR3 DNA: TGCGCCAGCAGTGAATTCCAGGGCTTGGGCGAGCAGTACTTC; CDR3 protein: CASSEFQGLGEQYF
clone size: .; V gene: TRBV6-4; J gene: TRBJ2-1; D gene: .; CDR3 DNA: TGTGCCAGCAGGGGTGGGTCTTTCAATGAGCAGTTCTTC; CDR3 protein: CASRGGSFNEQFF
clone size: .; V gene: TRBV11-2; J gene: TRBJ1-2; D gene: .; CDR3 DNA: TGTGCCAGCAGCTTGGAATATACTCCACCTAACTATGGCTACACCTTC; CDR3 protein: CASSLEYTPPNYGYTF
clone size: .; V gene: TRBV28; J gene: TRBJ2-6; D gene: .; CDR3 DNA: TGTGCCAGCAGTTCGGGACACGAACTCTCTGGGGCCAACGTCCTGACTTTC; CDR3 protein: CASSSGHELSGANVLTF
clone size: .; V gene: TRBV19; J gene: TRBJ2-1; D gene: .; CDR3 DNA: TGTGCCAGTAGTATTGGTGTCTCCTACAATGAGCAGTTCTTC; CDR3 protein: CASSIGVSYNEQFF
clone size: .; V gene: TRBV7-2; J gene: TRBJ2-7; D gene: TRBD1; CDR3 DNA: TGTGCCAGCAGCGCAAGACAGGGGTGGTACGAGCAGTACTTC; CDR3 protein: CASSARQGWYEQYF
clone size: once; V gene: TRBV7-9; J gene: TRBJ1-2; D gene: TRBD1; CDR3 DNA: TGTGCCAGCAGCTTACGGACAGGGAACTATGGCTACACCTTC; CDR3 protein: CASSLRTGNYGYTF
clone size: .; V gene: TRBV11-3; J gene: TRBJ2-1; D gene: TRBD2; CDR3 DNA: TGTGCCAGCAGTTTGAGGGGCATGGGACTAGCGGGAGCTGTCAATGAGCAGTTCTTC; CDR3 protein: CASSLRGMGLAGAVNEQFF
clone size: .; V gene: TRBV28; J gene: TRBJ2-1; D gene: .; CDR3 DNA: TGTGCCAGCGGACTGGGGCTCAGGTACAATGAGCAGTTCTTC; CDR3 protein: CASGLGLRYNEQFF
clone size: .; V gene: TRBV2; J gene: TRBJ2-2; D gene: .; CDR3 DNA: TGTGCCAGCAGAAATAAGACTAGTGCGGTAGCGGAGCTGTTTTTT; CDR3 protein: CASRNKTSAVAELFF
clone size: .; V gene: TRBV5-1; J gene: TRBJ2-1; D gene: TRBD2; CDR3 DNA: TGCGCCAGCAGCCGGGGACTAGACAACTACAATGAGCAGTTCTTC; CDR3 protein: CASSRGLDNYNEQFF